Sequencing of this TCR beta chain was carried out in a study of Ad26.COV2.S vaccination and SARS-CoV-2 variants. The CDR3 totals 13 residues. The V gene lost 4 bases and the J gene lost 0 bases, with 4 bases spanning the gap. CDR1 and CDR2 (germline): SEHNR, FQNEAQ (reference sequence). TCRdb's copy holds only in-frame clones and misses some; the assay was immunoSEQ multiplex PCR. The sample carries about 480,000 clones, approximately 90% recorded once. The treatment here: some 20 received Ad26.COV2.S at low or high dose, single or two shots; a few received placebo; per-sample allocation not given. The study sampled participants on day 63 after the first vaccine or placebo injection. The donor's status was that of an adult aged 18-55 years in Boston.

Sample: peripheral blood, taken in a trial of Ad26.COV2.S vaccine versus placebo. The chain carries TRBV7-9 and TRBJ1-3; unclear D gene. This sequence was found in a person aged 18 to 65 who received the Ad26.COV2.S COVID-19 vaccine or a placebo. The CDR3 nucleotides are TGTGCCAGCAGCTGGGACTCTGGAAACACCATATATTTT. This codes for CASSWDSGNTIYF.